Listed here is a single TCR beta chain. Per sorted-subset replicate PCR, input was approximately 180 ng DNA, representing tens of thousands of T cell genomes. Sequencing used immunoSEQ multiplex PCR; TCRdb keeps in-frame clones, though not all of them. The sample lists roughly 2,500,000 clones; 80% to 95% were seen once. The data were taken from a study of shared clonotypes between healthy human individuals. Study at large: The study used three CD4 naive, three CD4 memory, two CD8 naive and one CD8 memory plate per donor.

The V end lost 3 bases, the J end lost 2 bases, and 14 bases lay between the germline ends. Germline loops: CDR1 SGHTA, CDR2 FQGTGA. This CDR3 is built from 15 residues. The chain has TRBV7-3 and TRBJ2-7; maybe TRBD2 (5 bases). Material for sequencing was naive CD4+ T cells from PBMCs. Subset: CD45RA+ positively selected. The receptor's source is a man younger than 35 in good health. Some clones in this sample may be carry-over from other donors' samples. This chain's CDR3 is CASSLGLAFTYEQYF. For the CDR3, the DNA is TGTGCCAGCAGCTTGGGCCTAGCCTTTACCTACGAGCAGTACTTC.